This T cell receptor (beta chain) is from a study of T-cell memory formation after mild COVID-19. Study results and limitations: Whether day 37 second-wave clones are SARS-CoV-2-specific was not confirmed.

One entry per CDR3 protein, called by TCRdb with MiXCR from the 5' RACE reads. The sample lists about 200,000 distinct CDR3 sequences; over 9% were seen once. The germline gives CDR1 SEHNR, CDR2 FQNEAQ (reference sequence). The V gene lost 6 bases and the J gene lost 0 bases, with 3 bases spanning the gap. This CDR3 region has 12 residues. This clonotype was detected only a few times. Its matching antigen is unknown. The receptor was isolated from a man younger than 35 who had mild COVID-19 (a few samples of this study predate the infection). Cell type and time point are not known. The sample consisted of PBMCs or a T cell subset sorted from them (not recorded which). V gene TRBV7-9 combines with J gene TRBJ1-3; D is undetermined. The CDR3 protein is CASSNSGNTIYF. CDR3 DNA sequence: TGTGCCAGCAGTAACTCTGGAAACACCATATATTTT.